This T cell receptor beta chain was captured in a study of Graves' ophthalmopathy and Graves' hyperthyroidism. Study context: Untreated patients at initial diagnosis provided peripheral blood. Study observations and caveats: A model of 13 signatures distinguished ophthalmopathy from stable hyperthyroidism at less than 90% sensitivity and roughly 80% specificity. Progression of ophthalmopathy was predicted by the model with approximately 71% sensitivity and under 75% specificity.

In germline, CDR1 is SGDLS, CDR2 YYNGEE. V lost 4 bases, J lost 7 bases, and 15 bases lay in between. This CDR3 has 13 residues. Transcripts of RNA were the source for amplifying TCR beta CDR3 regions. After a first-round RT-PCR with HTBI primers, a second-round multiplex PCR was run. TCRdb independently ran MiXCR on the multiplex PCR reads; one entry per CDR3 protein. The sample contains roughly 700,000 distinct CDR3 sequences, roughly two fifths of which appear only once. This clonotype was seen a few times. What it binds is unknown. The V call is TRBV9, the J call TRBJ2-7; unclear D gene. This clonotype was sampled from an adult man with Graves' ophthalmopathy. Sequenced input: peripheral blood. The CDR3 loop reads CASSPMLGHEQYF. The CDR3, as DNA: TGTGCCAGCAGCCCTATGTTGGGTCATGAGCAGTACTTC.